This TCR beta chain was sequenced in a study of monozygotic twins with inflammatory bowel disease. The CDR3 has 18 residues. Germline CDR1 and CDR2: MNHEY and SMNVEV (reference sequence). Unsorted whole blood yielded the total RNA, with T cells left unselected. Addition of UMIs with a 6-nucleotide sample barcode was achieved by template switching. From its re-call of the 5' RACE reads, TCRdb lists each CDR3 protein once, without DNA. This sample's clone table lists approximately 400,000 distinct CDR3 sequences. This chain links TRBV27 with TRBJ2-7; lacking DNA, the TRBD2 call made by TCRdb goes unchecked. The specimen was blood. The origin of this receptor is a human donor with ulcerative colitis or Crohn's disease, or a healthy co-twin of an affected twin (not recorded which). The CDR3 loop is CASSFRQGGLALTYEQYF.